The 21 T cell receptor beta chains below were found in one sample sequenced in a study of blood T cells in healthy people across ages. The second PCR ran roughly 7 to 12 cycles with a sample-barcoded 5' primer and J-beta primers. TCRdb called the 5' RACE reads again in MiXCR, with one record for every CDR3 protein. Found here are approximately 810,000 distinct CDR3 sequences, under 35% of them singletons; the top ten hold roughly 17%. The sample comprised blood. Every receptor here comes from a woman at least 80 years old in good health.

The genes are TRBV20-1 and TRBJ2-7, with unresolved D. Trimming took 6 bases from V and 0 from J, leaving 12 bases between them. This CDR3 comprises 13 residues. Germline V gene sequence: CDR1 DFQATT, CDR2 SNEGSKA (reference sequence). The CDR3 DNA follows: TGCAGTGCCTTGCCGGAATCCTCCTACGAGCAGTACTTC. It translates to CSALPESSYEQYF.

This clonotype was recorded a few times. This may come from a read error, since a much larger clone is one base off. V and J are TRBV12-3 or TRBV12-4 and TRBJ2-3; D is undetermined. The CDR3 covers 14 residues. CDR3 sequence (DNA): TGTGCCAGCAGTTTAGGGCTAGGTTCAGATGCGCAGTATTTT. Residues: CASSLGLGSDAQYF.

The chain has TRBV28 and TRBJ1-2; 8 nucleotides match TRBD1. Germline V gives CDR1 MDHEN, CDR2 SYDVKM. The CDR3 runs to 13 residues. Losses at the gene ends were 6 bases for V and 7 bases for J; bases not matched to a gene: 7. CDR3 residues: CASRAGGRSGYTF. DNA for the CDR3: TGTGCCAGCAGGGCAGGGGGCCGCTCTGGCTACACCTTC.

A word on this clonotype: A much larger clone sits a single nucleotide away, making a read error possible. The gene calls are TRBV6-2 or TRBV6-3 and TRBJ2-5, with D possibly TRBD2 on 6 matching bases. CDR1 and CDR2 from the germline V gene are MNHEY and SVGEGT. The V and J ends lost 2 bases and 11 bases respectively, with 18 bases between them. The CDR3 spans 14 residues. The CDR3 is CASSYAGSGNEQYF. The DNA for the CDR3 is TGTGCCAGCAGTTACGCAGGTAGCGGAAATGAGCAGTACTTC.

The chain is built from TRBV3-1 and TRBJ2-7; TRBD2 aligns across 8 bases. The CDR3 consists of 16 residues. CDR1 is LGHDT, CDR2 YNNKEL, per germline (reference sequence). V dropped 1 base and J dropped 2; count of bases not matched to a gene: 7. CDR3 nucleotides: TGTGCCAGCAGCCAAGTTCCGCGGGGGGAGACCTACGAGCAGTACTTC. Its protein product is CASSQVPRGETYEQYF.

The rearrangement joins TRBV7-9 to TRBJ2-3; 7 bases fit TRBD1. In germline, CDR1 is SEHNR, CDR2 FQNEAQ (reference sequence). This CDR3 has 13 residues. After removal of 4 bases from V and 14 bases from J, the junction contained 12 bases not matched to a gene. The CDR3 DNA sequence: TGTGCCAGCAGCTATAACGGACAGGAGACGAGGTATTTT. As protein: CASSYNGQETRYF.

This clonotype was counted between two and nine times. The chain combines TRBV19 with TRBJ2-3; TRBD1 might be the D (6 bases). This CDR3 region has 15 residues. Trimming removed 6 bases from V and 0 bases from J, with 13 bases in between. Germline values: CDR1 LNHDA, CDR2 SQIVND (reference sequence). The CDR3 is CASRKQGSSTDTQYF. The CDR3 DNA follows: TGTGCCAGTAGGAAACAGGGTTCTAGCACAGATACGCAGTATTTT.

The CDR3 region is CASSLLRQGAGDTEAFF. CDR3 nucleotide sequence: TGTGCCAGCAGTTTACTGAGACAGGGGGCCGGGGACACTGAAGCTTTCTTT. The rearrangement uses TRBV28 and TRBJ1-1; 10 bases agree with TRBD1. CDR3 length: 17 amino acids. Trimming cost V 2 bases and J 3 bases; bases outside gene matches: 9. Germline CDR1 and CDR2: MDHEN and SYDVKM.

The V gene is TRBV7-6, the J gene TRBJ2-3; D is unclear. V was trimmed by 4 bases and J by 0 bases, leaving 11 bases between them. CDR3 length: 15 residues. The V gene's germline CDR1 is SGHVS and CDR2 FNYEAQ. The CDR3 is CASSSTYQSTDTQYF. The CDR3 nucleotides are TGTGCCAGCAGCTCTACCTACCAAAGCACAGATACGCAGTATTTT. Using reference TRBV7-6 and TRBJ2-3 for the parts outside the CDR3, the full variable domain is GAGVSQSPRYKVTKRGQDVALRCDPISGHVSLYWYRQALGQGPEFLTYFNYEAQQDKSGLPNDRFSAERPEGSISTLTIQRTEQRDSAMYRCASSSTYQSTDTQYFGPGTRLTVL.

This clonotype has only a few counts. This chain joins TRBV7-9 and TRBJ1-3; perhaps TRBD1 as D (6 bases). Per the germline V gene, CDR1 is SEHNR and CDR2 is FQNEAQ (reference sequence). This CDR3 region has 16 residues. Trimming took off 7 bases at V and 3 bases at J, with 19 bases between the two ends. The CDR3 DNA sequence: TGTGCCAGCAAGCCAGGGGATGCAGTTTATGGAAACACCATATATTTT. Protein sequence: CASKPGDAVYGNTIYF.

As regards this clonotype: This clone may be a read error of a much larger clone one base away. V gene TRBV30 combines with J gene TRBJ2-3; D unresolved. This CDR3 region has 11 residues. Germline V gene sequence: CDR1 GTSNPN, CDR2 SVGIG (reference sequence). The CDR3 bases are TGTGCCTGGTGGCATACAGATACGCAGTGTTTT. Translating gives CAWWHTDTQCF.

This chain joins TRBV5-1 and TRBJ2-1; the match to TRBD1 covers 9 bases. CDR1 and CDR2 from the germline V gene are SGHRS and YFSETQ. This CDR3 has 17 amino acids. V lost 4 bases and J lost 7; bases outside the gene matches: 15. The CDR3 DNA is TGCGCCAGCAGCGTTCGCCCGGGACAGGGTTCCTCGAATGAGCAGTTCTTC. Protein product: CASSVRPGQGSSNEQFF.

This clonotype was recorded a few times. This chain uses TRBV18 with TRBJ2-1; 10 bases fit TRBD2. V gave up 3 bases and J gave up 6 bases; unmatched junction bases: 8. Germline V gives CDR1 KGHSH, CDR2 LQKENI. The CDR3 is made up of 16 amino acids. The CDR3 region is CASSPRNQRGGNEQFF. For the CDR3, the DNA is TGTGCCAGCTCACCGCGGAACCAGCGGGGGGGCAATGAGCAGTTCTTC.

Comments on this clonotype: This may stem from a read error, because a much larger clone lies one nucleotide away. The chain links TRBV20-1 to TRBJ2-7; 10 bases map to TRBD2. CDR1 DFQATT and CDR2 SNEGSKA come from the germline V gene (reference sequence). The CDR3 runs 12 residues. CDR3: CRALAGNYEQYF. The CDR3 DNA reads TGCAGGGCACTAGCGGGGAACTACGAGCAGTACTTC.

This clonotype came up many times. V is TRBV7-2 and J is TRBJ2-3; TRBD2 might be the D (7 bases). The CDR3 contains 16 residues. Germline loops: CDR1 SGHTA, CDR2 FQGNSA. The germline V and J ends were trimmed by 2 bases and 4 bases, with 16 bases remaining between them. The CDR3 loop reads CASSLWGGANADTQYF. In nucleotides, the CDR3 is TGTGCCAGCAGCTTATGGGGGGGGGCCAACGCAGATACGCAGTATTTT.

This clonotype was counted at least ten times. This chain joins TRBV7-2 and TRBJ2-7, with 9 nucleotides matching TRBD2. The CDR3 consists of 16 residues. With V trimmed by 6 bases and J by 2 bases, 11 bases remained unmatched. Germline V CDR1 and CDR2: SGHTA, FQGNSA. The CDR3 DNA is TGTGCCAGCAGTCCTGCCGCAGCGGGGGGCGCCTACGAGCAGTACTTC. It specifies CASSPAAAGGAYEQYF.

This clonotype was found many times. The genes are TRBV27 and TRBJ1-5; no clear D. This CDR3 is 14 amino acids long. Germline lookup yields CDR1 MNHEY and CDR2 SMNVEV (reference sequence). Trimming pared 10 bases from V and 2 bases from J, leaving 15 bases between. CDR3 in DNA: TGTGCCAACCCCCCCGGACCCCGCAATCAGCCCCAGCATTTT. Its translation is CANPPGPRNQPQHF.

This clonotype was seen a few times. This chain joins TRBV10-3 and TRBJ1-4; 7 nucleotides line up with TRBD1. Germline assignment: CDR1 ENHRY and CDR2 SYGVKD. V lost 3 bases, J lost 5 bases, and 3 bases stayed unmatched. The CDR3 has 14 amino acids. The CDR3 protein is CAISEEQGNEKLFF. The CDR3 coding sequence is TGTGCCATCAGTGAAGAACAGGGGAATGAAAAACTGTTTTTT.

Worth noting for this clonotype: Possible read error: a much larger clone is one base away. The chain links TRBV7-2 to TRBJ2-3; D tentatively reads TRBD1 or TRBD2 (5 bases each). Germline V gives CDR1 SGHTA, CDR2 FQGNSA. CDR3 length equals 13 residues. The CDR3 reads CASSYGLTDTRYF. Written as DNA, the CDR3 is TGTGCCAGCAGCTACGGACTGACAGATACGCGGTATTTT.

The sample holds many counts of this clonotype. The CDR3 here is CASSVTGGFEQYF. The CDR3 bases are TGTGCCAGCAGCGTAACGGGAGGGTTCGAGCAGTACTTC. The chain joins TRBV28 to TRBJ2-7, with TRBD2 matching 8 bases. CDR3 length: 13 amino acids. The germline gives CDR1 MDHEN, CDR2 SYDVKM. With V trimmed by 6 bases and J by 6 bases, 7 bases remained unmatched.

In its sample, this clonotype was seen many times. This chain links TRBV28 with TRBJ2-3, with D possibly being TRBD1 (5 bases). V shed 5 bases and J shed 6 bases, with 18 bases lying between them. This CDR3 contains 15 residues. Germline loops: CDR1 MDHEN, CDR2 SYDVKM. This CDR3 is CASSDTGVRSDTQYF. The CDR3 coding sequence is TGTGCCAGCAGTGATACAGGAGTTAGGTCGGATACGCAGTATTTT.